The 25 T cell receptor beta chains below come from one sample, sequenced in a study of blood T cell repertoires in COVID-19 (dated by TCRdb to the early 2020s). The method was the immunoSEQ multiplex PCR assay. What TCRdb holds here is the immuneACCESS table cut down to in-frame rearrangements. Part of the clones is not present; checked against another copy, under half of the missing clones reflect an unresolved V gene, and the others are unexplained. This sample holds approximately 360,000 clones; approximately 87% were observed only once. The ten largest clones represent over 0.9% of the sample. Sequencing was carried out using PBMCs or T cells enriched from blood (not recorded which). Source of these receptors: a woman aged 30 to 39 with acute COVID-19.

J is TRBJ2-2 and V is TRBV6-4, with TRBD2 identical over 9 bases. The CDR3 runs 14 residues. Germline V gene data show CDR1 as MRHNA and CDR2 as SNTAGT. The ends lost 6 bases at V and 6 bases at J; junction bases unmatched: 5. The CDR3: CASSNSGGAGELFF. In DNA, the CDR3 is TGTGCCAGCAGCAATAGCGGGGGAGCCGGGGAGCTGTTTTTT.

A single count supports this clone. The gene calls are TRBV18 and TRBJ1-4; 7 bases line up with TRBD1. The junction had 8 bases not matched to a gene; V was cut back by 3 bases and J by 1 base. Germline V gene lookup returns CDR1 KGHSH and CDR2 LQKENI. CDR3 length: 17 residues. In DNA form, the CDR3 reads TGTGCCAGCTCACCTACGAACAGGGGAAGAACTAATGAAAAACTGTTTTTT. This codes for CASSPTNRGRTNEKLFF.

The chain couples TRBV29-1 to TRBJ1-2, with D maybe TRBD1 (6 bases). There are 13 residues in the CDR3. Germline V gene sequence: CDR1 SQVTM, CDR2 ANQGSEA. The ends were cut back, 7 bases at V and 2 bases at J, with 14 bases in the middle. CDR3 region: CSAIQGWNYGYTF. The CDR3 nucleotides are TGCAGCGCGATACAGGGATGGAACTATGGCTACACCTTC.

This sequence joins TRBV4-1 and TRBJ2-1; TRBD2 is a possible D gene (5 bases). The CDR3 loop spans 15 amino acids. Trimming pared 1 base from V and 8 bases from J, leaving 15 bases between. Germline V gives CDR1 MGHRA, CDR2 YSYEKL. CDR3 protein: CASSQVRLARDEQFF. The CDR3 DNA reads TGCGCCAGCAGCCAAGTAAGGCTAGCCCGGGATGAGCAGTTCTTC.

This chain joins TRBV6-1 and TRBJ2-7; no firm D call. This CDR3 spans 13 amino acids. With 3 bases removed from V and 3 bases from J, the gap between germline ends came to 9 bases. The germline CDR1 and CDR2 sequences are MNHNS and SASEGT. The CDR3 region is CASSEGRSYEQYF. CDR3 coding DNA: TGTGCCAGCAGTGAGGGCAGAAGCTACGAGCAGTACTTC.

The V call is TRBV21-1, the J call TRBJ2-2; the table gives TRBD1 as D, unverified against the DNA. TRBV21-1 is designated a pseudogene. This CDR3 region has 15 residues. CDR3 in amino acids: CASSNGDRDPGELFF. As DNA, the CDR3 is TGTGCCAGCAGCAATGGGGACAGGGATCCCGGGGAGCTGTTTTTT.

This clone occurred a few times. V usage is TRBV18 and J usage is TRBJ1-5; a weak D match, TRBD1 (6 bases). Trimming removed 3 bases at V and 0 bases at J, with 12 bases between. CDR1 KGHSH and CDR2 LQKENI come from the germline V gene. CDR3 length: 16 amino acids. The CDR3 protein is CASSPDRPDSNQPQHF. The CDR3 coding sequence is TGTGCCAGCTCACCCGACAGGCCCGATAGCAATCAGCCCCAGCATTTT.

This sequence joins TRBV7-2 and TRBJ2-3; D unresolved. V gave up 6 bases and J gave up 0 bases, with 4 bases separating them. Germline V gene sequence: CDR1 SGHTA, CDR2 FQGNSA. This CDR3 is built from 12 residues. The CDR3 DNA is TGTGCCAGCAGACTTAGCACAGATACGCAGTATTTT. Its translation: CASRLSTDTQYF.

The chain links TRBV5-1 to TRBJ2-3; a weak D match, TRBD2 (6 bases). V lost 3 bases to trimming and J lost 0 bases, with 8 bases between them. Per germline, CDR1 SGHRS and CDR2 YFSETQ. The CDR3 contains 14 residues. This CDR3 is CASSWGTSTDTQYF. In DNA form, the CDR3 reads TGCGCCAGCAGCTGGGGGACTAGCACAGATACGCAGTATTTT.

The chain links TRBV3-1 (or the pseudogene TRBV3-2) to TRBJ1-6; 8 nucleotides align to TRBD1. Germline lookup yields CDR1 LGHDT and CDR2 YNNKEL (reference sequence). The CDR3 is 17 amino acids. The J segment lost 1 base and the V segment lost 2 bases, leaving 4 bases of the junction unmatched. The CDR3 reads CASSQNTGGSYNSPLHF. In DNA, the CDR3 is TGTGCCAGCAGCCAAAACACAGGGGGTTCCTATAATTCACCCCTCCACTTT.

The rearrangement uses TRBV5-6 and TRBJ2-7; weak D call: TRBD1 (5 bases). The V gene's germline CDR1 is SGHDT and CDR2 YYEEEE. The CDR3 has 12 amino acids. V lost 0 bases to trimming and J lost 7 bases, with 8 bases between them. CDR3 residues: CASSLGDREQYF. The CDR3 DNA follows: TGTGCCAGCAGCTTGGGCGACAGAGAGCAGTACTTC.

The CDR3 region is CATSRTLAPYNEQFF. The DNA for the CDR3 is TGTGCCACCTCAAGGACGCTAGCGCCCTACAATGAGCAGTTCTTC. V usage is TRBV24-1 and J usage is TRBJ2-1, with D possibly matching TRBD2 (6 bases). The CDR3 length is 15 residues. Germline V gene data show CDR1 as KGHDR and CDR2 as SFDVKD. Trimming removed 9 bases at V and 2 bases at J, with 16 bases between.

The chain's CDR3 is CASSWTASPHGYTF. The CDR3, as DNA: TGTGCCAGCAGTTGGACTGCCTCGCCCCACGGCTACACCTTC. J is TRBJ1-2 and V is TRBV6-6; no clear D. V was cut by 4 bases and J by 8 bases, with 17 bases left in between. Germline V gene sequence: CDR1 MNHNY, CDR2 SVGAGI (reference sequence). The CDR3 extends over 14 amino acids.

The chain recombines TRBV5-6 with TRBJ2-2, with a possible D match to TRBD1 (7 bases). The V end lost 3 bases, the J end lost 5 bases, and 20 bases lay between the germline ends. CDR1 and CDR2 from the germline V gene are SGHDT and YYEEEE. The CDR3 is 17 residues long. CDR3 DNA sequence: TGTGCCAGCAGCTCCCTAACCGACAGGGCGGGAACCGGGGAGCTGTTTTTT. This codes for CASSSLTDRAGTGELFF. The full variable domain, completed using reference TRBV5-6 and TRBJ2-2, is DAGVTQSPTHLIKTRGQQVTLRCSPKSGHDTVSWYQQALGQGPQFIFQYYEEEERQRGNFPDRFSGHQFPNYSSELNVNALLLGDSALYLCASSSLTDRAGTGELFFGEGSRLTVL.

The rearrangement uses TRBV5-6 and TRBJ2-3, with D maybe TRBD2 (6 bases). Trimming stripped 2 bases from V and 0 bases from J, with 16 bases between. There are 17 residues in the CDR3. The germline gives CDR1 SGHDT, CDR2 YYEEEE. The DNA of the CDR3 is TGTGCCAGCAGCTTTGGATCTAGCGCTACTAGCACAGATACGCAGTATTTT. This encodes CASSFGSSATSTDTQYF. Looking up the rest from reference TRBV5-6 and TRBJ2-3 gives the full variable domain: DAGVTQSPTHLIKTRGQQVTLRCSPKSGHDTVSWYQQALGQGPQFIFQYYEEEERQRGNFPDRFSGHQFPNYSSELNVNALLLGDSALYLCASSFGSSATSTDTQYFGPGTRLTVL.

V is TRBV7-3 and J is TRBJ2-1; a possible D gene is TRBD1 (5 bases). The CDR3 is made up of 13 amino acids. Germline V gives CDR1 SGHTA, CDR2 FQGTGA. Trimming pared 0 bases from V and 7 bases from J, leaving 7 bases between. Here the CDR3 DNA reads TGTGCCAGCAGCTTAACAGGGGTTAATGAGCAGTTCTTC. Amino acids: CASSLTGVNEQFF.

This clone was counted once. The chain links TRBV30 to TRBJ1-2, with TRBD1 identical over 7 bases. Germline loops: CDR1 GTSNPN, CDR2 SVGIG (reference sequence). CDR3 length: 13 residues. Losses at the gene ends were 2 bases for V and 4 bases for J; bases not matched to a gene: 4. The CDR3 sequence is CAWSRAGGYGYTF. The CDR3 DNA sequence: TGTGCCTGGAGTCGGGCAGGGGGCTATGGCTACACCTTC.

The chain carries TRBV5-1 and TRBJ1-2, with a tentative D call TRBD1 (6 bases). V was shortened by 4 bases and J by 6 bases, with 19 bases between the two germline ends. The CDR3 spans 15 residues. Germline V lookup: CDR1 SGHRS, CDR2 YFSETQ. The CDR3 coding sequence is TGCGCCAGCAGCCAGACTGCCGGGACATATCATGGCTACACCTTC. It yields the protein CASSQTAGTYHGYTF.

This chain's CDR3 is CASGPGTGPYNEQFF. Written as DNA, the CDR3 is TGTGCCAGCGGACCCGGGACAGGCCCCTACAATGAGCAGTTCTTC. This chain joins TRBV27 and TRBJ2-1; 8 bases map to TRBD1. V was clipped by 8 bases and J by 2 bases; unmatched bases: 8. Germline values: CDR1 MNHEY, CDR2 SMNVEV (reference sequence). This CDR3 contains 15 residues.

The chain couples TRBV24-1 to TRBJ1-4; no clear D. Between the trimmed V and J ends, which lost 3 bases and 8 bases, there was a span of 9 bases. The germline V gene encodes CDR1 KGHDR and CDR2 SFDVKD. The CDR3 sequence is 13 residues long. The CDR3 nucleotides are TGTGCCACCAGTGATCGAAGAGGGGAAAAACTGTTTTTT. Its translation: CATSDRRGEKLFF.

V is TRBV5-1 and J is TRBJ2-7; 9 bases align to TRBD1. Germline trimming cut 0 bases from V and 5 bases from J; bases unmatched to any gene: 6. This CDR3 has 15 residues. Germline V gives CDR1 SGHRS, CDR2 YFSETQ. The CDR3 protein is CASSLDGTGFHEQYF. CDR3 sequence (DNA): TGCGCCAGCAGCTTGGACGGGACAGGGTTTCACGAGCAGTACTTC.

This clone was observed a single time. V usage is TRBV6-2 or TRBV6-3 and J usage is TRBJ1-1; D may be TRBD1 (6 bases). The CDR3 totals 12 residues. Germline lookup yields CDR1 MNHEY and CDR2 SVGEGT. V was clipped by 5 bases and J by 8 bases, with 12 bases between them. In DNA form, the CDR3 reads TGTGCCAGCAGTCGGACAGTTTTGGAAGCTTTCTTT. The encoded protein is CASSRTVLEAFF.

Concerning this clone itself: One end of the junction fails to match germline, which may point to a read error. The J gene is TRBJ1-6, the V gene TRBV10-1; D may be TRBD1 (6 bases). The CDR3 consists of 11 residues. CDR1 and CDR2 from the germline V gene are WNHNN and SYGVQD (reference sequence). This CDR3 reads CVGARNSPLHF. CDR3 nucleotides: TGTGTGGGGGCGCGTAATTCACCCCTCCACTTT.

The chain couples TRBV10-3 to TRBJ2-2, with unresolved D. V was cut by 10 bases and J by 5 bases, with 17 bases left in between. Looked up from germline, CDR1 is ENHRY and CDR2 is SYGVKD. There are 14 residues in the CDR3. CDR3 sequence (DNA): TGTGCCACCCGGCGAGACACCTCAACCGGGGAGCTGTTTTTT. Protein sequence: CATRRDTSTGELFF.

The V gene is TRBV7-2, the J gene TRBJ2-3, with D unclear. The CDR3 contains 12 residues. Trimming cost V 1 base and J 4 bases, with 3 bases left between them. In germline, CDR1 is SGHTA, CDR2 FQGNSA. CDR3 nucleotide sequence: TGTGCCAGCAGCTTAGTATCAGATACGCAGTATTTT. Amino acid sequence: CASSLVSDTQYF. Based on the CDR3 plus reference TRBV7-2 and TRBJ2-3, the full variable domain is GAGVSQSPSNKVTEKGKDVELRCDPISGHTALYWYRQSLGQGLEFLIYFQGNSAPDKSGLPSDRFSAERTGGSVSTLTIQRTQQEDSAVYLCASSLVSDTQYFGPGTRLTVL.